This T cell receptor (beta chain) originates from a study of response to subunit inactivated influenza vaccine. The study, taken as a whole, reports: Authors suggested seasonal influenza vaccinations each recruit few new T cells.

This clonotype was counted between two and nine times. Its specificity is unknown. V lost 4 bases to trimming and J lost 2 bases; unmatched junction nucleotides: 11. The CDR3 extends over 17 amino acids. The germline CDR1 and CDR2 sequences are SGHRS and YFSETQ. From the RT-PCR reads, TCRdb called clonotypes with MiXCR, one entry per CDR3 protein. The sample lists 200,000 to 250,000 distinct CDR3 sequences; 9.5% to 15% were seen once. This sequence joins TRBV5-1 and TRBJ2-1; 8 bases fit TRBD2. This sequence was found in a man aged 50-60 years who received an inactivated influenza vaccine. The sample here was non-naive T cells sorted from PBMCs, taken 14 to 15 days before vaccination. CDR3 amino acids: CASSRKRAGGTYNEQFF. CDR3 bases: TGCGCCAGCAGCCGCAAAAGGGCGGGAGGAACCTACAATGAGCAGTTCTTC.